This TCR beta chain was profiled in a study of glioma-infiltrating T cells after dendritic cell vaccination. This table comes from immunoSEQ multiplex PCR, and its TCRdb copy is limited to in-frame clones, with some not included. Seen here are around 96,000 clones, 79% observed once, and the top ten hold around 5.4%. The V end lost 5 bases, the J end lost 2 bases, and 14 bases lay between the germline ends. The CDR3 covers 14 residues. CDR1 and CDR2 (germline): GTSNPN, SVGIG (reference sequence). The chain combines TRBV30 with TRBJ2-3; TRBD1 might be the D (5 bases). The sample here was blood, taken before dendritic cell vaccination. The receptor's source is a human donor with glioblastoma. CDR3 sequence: CAWSGAYPTDTQYF. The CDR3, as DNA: TGTGCCTGGTCTGGGGCCTACCCCACAGATACGCAGTATTTT.